The 14 T cell receptor beta chains reported below all come from one sample, sequenced in a study of technical replicates of blood from several donors. Only in-frame clones appear in the TCRdb table, and some are missing; sequencing was by immunoSEQ multiplex PCR. The data hold nearly 80,000 clones, with about 92% observed a single time. Sequencing used T cells isolated from PBMCs. Receptor source: a human donor in good health.

V and J are TRBV10-3 and TRBJ1-5; TRBD1 agrees at 8 bases. Germline V gives CDR1 ENHRY, CDR2 SYGVKD. The CDR3 runs to 15 residues. Trimming took 10 bases from V and 3 from J; bases not matched to a gene: 11. The CDR3 protein is CATTRTGQDNQPQHF. The CDR3 nucleotides read TGTGCCACAACCCGAACGGGACAGGACAATCAGCCCCAGCATTTT.

V gene TRBV4-1 combines with J gene TRBJ2-7; 11 positions agree with TRBD2. The CDR3 extends over 15 amino acids. Germline loops: CDR1 MGHRA, CDR2 YSYEKL. The trim removed 1 base at V and 3 bases at J, leaving 2 bases unmatched. CDR3 in DNA: TGCGCCAGCAGCCAAGCCGGGACTAGCGGCTACGAGCAGTACTTC. Its protein is CASSQAGTSGYEQYF.

The rearrangement links TRBV7-6 to TRBJ1-3; a possible D gene is TRBD1 (6 bases). This CDR3 spans 14 amino acids. CDR1 and CDR2 (germline): SGHVS, FNYEAQ. The V gene lost 2 bases and the J gene lost 4 bases, with 9 bases spanning the gap. DNA for the CDR3: TGTGCCAGCAGCTTAAGGGGACACGGAAACACCATATATTTT. The encoded protein is CASSLRGHGNTIYF.

This chain joins TRBV5-1 and TRBJ2-5; D is undetermined. Germline V lookup: CDR1 SGHRS, CDR2 YFSETQ. V lost 6 bases to trimming and J lost 3 bases, with 12 bases between them. CDR3 length equals 13 residues. CDR3 amino acids: CASTGGFEETQYF. The CDR3 DNA reads as TGCGCCAGCACGGGTGGGTTCGAAGAGACCCAGTACTTC. Full variable domain (rest looked up from reference TRBV5-1 and TRBJ2-5): KAGVTQTPRYLIKTRGQQVTLSCSPISGHRSVSWYQQTPGQGLQFLFEYFSETQRNKGNFPGRFSGRQFSNSRSEMNVSTLELGDSALYLCASTGGFEETQYFGPGTRLLVL.

This clone has a handful of counts. V gene TRBV6-6 combines with J gene TRBJ2-7; D remains ambiguous. Per germline, CDR1 MNHNY and CDR2 SVGAGI (reference sequence). V was clipped by 5 bases and J by 4 bases, with 12 bases between them. The CDR3 length is 13 residues. The CDR3 region is CASSTSLRYEQYF. The CDR3, as DNA: TGTGCCAGCAGTACCTCCCTCAGGTACGAGCAGTACTTC.

This clone has only one observation. The chain carries TRBV11-2 and TRBJ2-2; 7 positions agree with TRBD1. This CDR3 has 15 residues. CDR1 is SGHAT and CDR2 is FQNNGV in the germline V gene. The V and J ends lost 5 bases and 6 bases, in that order; junction bases with no gene match: 9. DNA for the CDR3: TGTGCCAGCAGCCTCGGACAGGTCCCCCCCGGGGAGCTGTTTTTT. Translated, it gives CASSLGQVPPGELFF.

The chain links TRBV6-5 to TRBJ2-3; TRBD2 agrees at 9 bases. V shed 0 bases, J shed 0 bases, and the junction held 1 base outside the gene matches. Germline V lookup: CDR1 MNHEY, CDR2 SVGAGI. This CDR3 comprises 16 residues. The CDR3: CASSYSAGGSTDTQYF. The CDR3 region has the DNA TGTGCCAGCAGTTACTCTGCGGGAGGGAGCACAGATACGCAGTATTTT.

This clone has more than one count but fewer than ten. This sequence joins TRBV13 and TRBJ1-1; 7 nucleotides align to TRBD1. The CDR3 is 14 residues long. Trimming took 6 bases from V and 6 from J; bases not matched to a gene: 10. Germline CDR1 is PRHDT and CDR2 is FYEKMQ (reference sequence). This CDR3 is CASSSTGVRAEAFF. The CDR3 nucleotides read TGTGCCAGCAGTTCTACAGGGGTTAGGGCTGAAGCTTTCTTT. The whole variable domain, filled in from reference TRBV13 and TRBJ1-1, reads AAGVIQSPRHLIKEKRETATLKCYPIPRHDTVYWYQQGPGQDPQFLISFYEKMQSDKGSIPDRFSAQQFSDYHSELNMSSLELGDSALYFCASSSTGVRAEAFFGQGTRLTVV.

The rearrangement uses TRBV7-9 and TRBJ1-1; TRBD1 agrees at 8 bases. The CDR3 is made up of 15 amino acids. The trim removed 8 bases at V and 1 base at J, leaving 9 bases unmatched. Looked up from germline, CDR1 is SEHNR and CDR2 is FQNEAQ (reference sequence). Here the CDR3 DNA reads TGTGCCAGCCGCCTAGGGACAGGATCGAACACTGAAGCTTTCTTT. Protein sequence: CASRLGTGSNTEAFF. The full variable domain, rest sourced from reference TRBV7-9 and TRBJ1-1, is DTGVSQNPRHKITKRGQNVTFRCDPISEHNRLYWYRQTLGQGPEFLTYFQNEAQLEKSRLLSDRFSAERPKGSFSTLEIQRTEQGDSAMYLCASRLGTGSNTEAFFGQGTRLTVV.

This chain connects TRBV6-4 to TRBJ2-7; D gene uncertain. The CDR3 covers 19 residues. Germline V gene data show CDR1 as MRHNA and CDR2 as SNTAGT. With 6 bases removed from V and 3 bases from J, the gap between germline ends came to 30 bases. In nucleotides, the CDR3 is TGTGCCAGCAGGGATCCGACACCGCTCATTTCAGAACCTCTCTACGAGCAGTACTTC. It yields the protein CASRDPTPLISEPLYEQYF.

V is TRBV25-1 and J is TRBJ1-3, with D possibly TRBD1 on 5 matching bases. In germline, CDR1 is MGHDK, CDR2 SYGVNS. The V end lost 3 bases, the J end lost 2 bases, and 14 bases lay between the germline ends. The CDR3 loop spans 16 amino acids. The CDR3 DNA follows: TGTGCCAGCAGTGAGGGACTTTTTGCCCCTGGAAACACCATATATTTT. This codes for CASSEGLFAPGNTIYF.

The V gene is TRBV9, the J gene TRBJ2-1, with D possibly TRBD2 on 6 matching bases. V lost 0 bases, J lost 5 bases, and 12 bases lay in between. CDR1 SGDLS and CDR2 YYNGEE come from the germline V gene. The CDR3 length is 15 residues. Here the CDR3 reads CASSVDLAINNEQFF. The CDR3 coding sequence is TGTGCCAGCAGCGTAGACCTAGCGATAAACAATGAGCAGTTCTTC.

V gene TRBV9 combines with J gene TRBJ1-2, with a tentative D call TRBD1 (5 bases). Per germline, CDR1 SGDLS and CDR2 YYNGEE. The CDR3 runs to 14 residues. Trimming removed 2 bases from V and 1 base from J, with 9 bases in between. CDR3 coding DNA: TGTGCCAGCAGCGTGGGGCAGGATAACTATGGCTACACCTTC. Its translation: CASSVGQDNYGYTF.

The table lists this clone with a count of one. This sequence joins TRBV9 and TRBJ1-3; 8 positions agree with TRBD1. CDR1 is SGDLS, CDR2 YYNGEE, per germline. The trim removed 3 bases at V and 4 bases at J, leaving 9 bases unmatched. This CDR3 is 16 amino acids long. This CDR3 is CASSDRQGTAGNTIYF. DNA of the CDR3: TGTGCCAGCAGCGATCGACAGGGGACAGCCGGAAACACCATATATTTT.